Listed here are 23 T cell receptor beta chains from one sample, sequenced in a study of T cell changes during pregnancy in multiple sclerosis. Sequencing was performed with immunoSEQ multiplex PCR; in TCRdb, only in-frame clones are kept and a portion is missing. The sample has around 35,000 clones; around 90% are singletons. Sample: CD4+ T cells from peripheral blood mononuclear cells, taken after pregnancy. The receptors stem from a female donor with multiple sclerosis, enrolled in a pregnancy study.

V gene TRBV4-2 combines with J gene TRBJ2-6, with TRBD2 as a possible D gene (6 bases). Germline V gives CDR1 LGHNA, CDR2 YNFKEQ. Trimming took 2 bases from V and 0 from J, leaving 17 bases between them. This CDR3 contains 19 residues. The DNA for the CDR3 is TGTGCCAGCAGCCAAAGTGGGGCGGGGACGAACTCTGGGGCCAACGTCCTGACTTTC. Translated: CASSQSGAGTNSGANVLTF.

The J gene is TRBJ1-2, the V gene TRBV28; unclear D gene. The CDR3 covers 12 residues. V was pared by 6 bases and J by 7 bases, with 12 bases between. Per germline, CDR1 MDHEN and CDR2 SYDVKM. The CDR3 DNA reads TGTGCCAGCAGCCCGCGGATTGGTGGCTACACCTTC. Its translation is CASSPRIGGYTF.

This chain connects TRBV5-4 to TRBJ1-2, with 11 bases matching TRBD1. Germline V gene lookup returns CDR1 SGHNT and CDR2 YYREEE (reference sequence). The V gene end was trimmed by 4 bases and the J gene end by 7 bases; junction bases not matched to a gene: 12. CDR3 length: 16 residues. The CDR3 is CASSILSDRGLRGYTF. The CDR3 DNA is TGTGCCAGCAGCATCCTCTCGGACAGGGGGCTTCGTGGCTACACCTTC. Full variable domain (missing parts from reference TRBV5-4 and TRBJ1-2): ETGVTQSPTHLIKTRGQQVTLRCSSQSGHNTVSWYQQALGQGPQFIFQYYREEENGRGNFPPRFSGLQFPNYSSELNVNALELDDSALYLCASSILSDRGLRGYTFGSGTRLTVV.

The chain couples TRBV5-1 to TRBJ1-1; TRBD1 agrees at 11 bases. The CDR3 is made up of 15 amino acids. CDR1 is SGHRS, CDR2 YFSETQ, per germline. The V and J ends lost 0 bases and 4 bases, in that order; junction bases with no gene match: 2. This CDR3 reads CASSLDGQGATEAFF. CDR3 bases: TGCGCCAGCAGCTTGGACGGACAGGGGGCCACTGAAGCTTTCTTT.

This clone was seen a single time. The chain employs TRBV5-4 and TRBJ2-5; the match to TRBD2 covers 8 bases. V trimming: 4 bases; J trimming: 6 bases; junction bases outside the gene matches: 14. This CDR3 has 16 residues. Germline assignment: CDR1 SGHNT and CDR2 YYREEE (reference sequence). CDR3 sequence reads: CASSVEAGGAGKTQYF. CDR3 nucleotide sequence: TGTGCCAGCAGCGTGGAGGCCGGGGGGGCAGGAAAGACCCAGTACTTC.

V is TRBV5-1 and J is TRBJ2-5; D may be TRBD1 (5 bases). CDR1 and CDR2 from the germline V gene are SGHRS and YFSETQ. The CDR3 runs to 13 residues. The V end was cut by 0 bases, the J end by 4 bases, with 7 bases between. CDR3 in amino acids: CASSLGTGETQYF. The CDR3 DNA is TGCGCCAGCAGCTTGGGAACAGGAGAGACCCAGTACTTC.

In its sample, this clone was seen a few times. The chain uses TRBV28 and TRBJ2-2; D may be TRBD1 (5 bases). Looked up from germline, CDR1 is MDHEN and CDR2 is SYDVKM. The V gene lost 3 bases and the J gene lost 5 bases, with 10 bases spanning the gap. This CDR3 is built from 14 residues. The CDR3 sequence is CASSFRGLTGELFF. In DNA, the CDR3 is TGTGCCAGCAGTTTTAGGGGATTAACCGGGGAGCTGTTTTTT. The variable domain in full, with the rest retrieved from reference TRBV28 and TRBJ2-2, is DVKVTQSSRYLVKRTGEKVFLECVQDMDHENMFWYRQDPGLGLRLIYFSYDVKMKEKGDIPEGYSVSREKKERFSLILESASTNQTSMYLCASSFRGLTGELFFGEGSRLTVL.

This chain connects TRBV7-2 to TRBJ1-4; possibly TRBD1 for D (5 bases). V shed 5 bases and J shed 6 bases, with 13 bases lying between them. The CDR3 totals 14 residues. Germline CDR1 reads SGHTA; CDR2 reads FQGNSA. The CDR3 nucleotides are TGTGCCAGCAGCCCCCCTGGGGCGGATGAAAAACTGTTTTTT. This codes for CASSPPGADEKLFF.

This chain links TRBV18 with TRBJ1-1; TRBD1 is a possible D gene (6 bases). The V end was cut by 5 bases, the J end by 0 bases, with 10 bases between. The CDR3 consists of 14 residues. Germline CDR1 reads KGHSH; CDR2 reads LQKENI. The CDR3 DNA sequence: TGTGCCAGCTCAGCCGCAGGGGTGAACACTGAAGCTTTCTTT. Translation gives CASSAAGVNTEAFF.

The chain combines TRBV19 with TRBJ2-2; 8 bases are a match to TRBD2. V lost 5 bases and J lost 2; bases outside the gene matches: 7. Looked up from germline, CDR1 is LNHDA and CDR2 is SQIVND (reference sequence). The CDR3 runs 16 residues. The CDR3 nucleotides read TGTGCCAGTAGTCTATGGACTAGCCCTAACACCGGGGAGCTGTTTTTT. Protein sequence: CASSLWTSPNTGELFF.

This clone was picked up one time. The chain has TRBV7-9 and TRBJ2-1, with TRBD1 matching 9 bases. After removal of 2 bases from V and 6 bases from J, the junction contained 14 bases not matched to a gene. The CDR3 sequence is 18 residues long. Germline values: CDR1 SEHNR, CDR2 FQNEAQ (reference sequence). CDR3 in amino acids: CASSLRVLGQGIPNEQFF. The CDR3, as DNA: TGTGCCAGCAGCTTACGGGTACTTGGACAGGGGATCCCCAATGAGCAGTTCTTC.

CDR3 DNA sequence: TGTGCCAGCAGCTTGCCAGAGGATGGCTACACCTTC. Amino acids: CASSLPEDGYTF. This chain uses TRBV5-4 with TRBJ1-2; D gene unclear. Germline values: CDR1 SGHNT, CDR2 YYREEE (reference sequence). This CDR3 is 12 amino acids long. The ends were cut back, 1 base at V and 6 bases at J, with 7 bases in the middle.

This chain connects TRBV6-1 to TRBJ1-1, with no clear D. This CDR3 is 14 amino acids long. The V end lost 2 bases, the J end lost 1 base, and 8 bases lay between the germline ends. The germline V gene encodes CDR1 MNHNS and CDR2 SASEGT. The CDR3 sequence: CASSEYERNTEAFF. The CDR3 DNA is TGTGCCAGCAGTGAATATGAGAGGAACACTGAAGCTTTCTTT.

The V call is TRBV5-1, the J call TRBJ2-5, with TRBD1 matching over 9 bases. V trimming: 4 bases; J trimming: 5 bases; junction bases outside the gene matches: 12. Looked up from germline, CDR1 is SGHRS and CDR2 is YFSETQ. This CDR3 spans 16 amino acids. In nucleotides, the CDR3 is TGCGCCAGCAGCCCCACCACGGGACAGGGTATCGAGACCCAGTACTTC. It codes for CASSPTTGQGIETQYF.

This clone was found once. The genes are TRBV5-4 and TRBJ2-5; the match to TRBD1 covers 7 bases. Trimming took 4 bases from V and 2 from J; bases not matched to a gene: 2. Per germline, CDR1 SGHNT and CDR2 YYREEE (reference sequence). The length of the CDR3 is 13 residues. The CDR3 coding sequence is TGTGCCAGCAGCCCGGGACAGCAAGAGACCCAGTACTTC. Protein: CASSPGQQETQYF.

This clone has a handful of counts. The rearrangement links TRBV18 to TRBJ2-5; D unresolved. The germline V and J ends were trimmed by 6 bases and 1 base, with 3 bases remaining between them. The CDR3 contains 11 residues. The germline V gene has CDR1 KGHSH and CDR2 LQKENI. The CDR3 nucleotides read TGTGCCAGCTCCTCCCAAGAGACCCAGTACTTC. The encoded protein is CASSSQETQYF.

This CDR3 reads CASSTLGGNTQYF. The CDR3 DNA is TGTGCCAGCAGCACCCTGGGGGGAAATACGCAGTATTTT. The chain links TRBV11-2 to TRBJ2-3; D possibly corresponds to TRBD2 (6 bases). The CDR3 runs to 13 residues. In germline, CDR1 is SGHAT, CDR2 FQNNGV. Deletions cut 5 bases from V and 7 bases from J, with 13 bases between.

This chain links TRBV11-2 with TRBJ2-7; 7 positions agree with TRBD2. The CDR3 runs 17 residues. The V gene end was trimmed by 5 bases and the J gene end by 0 bases; junction bases not matched to a gene: 13. The germline CDR1 and CDR2 sequences are SGHAT and FQNNGV. CDR3: CASSQRGRGNPSYEQYF. CDR3 in DNA: TGTGCCAGCAGCCAGCGGGGACGGGGAAACCCCTCCTACGAGCAGTACTTC. Together with reference TRBV11-2 and TRBJ2-7, the CDR3 gives the full variable domain: EAGVAQSPRYKIIEKRQSVAFWCNPISGHATLYWYQQILGQGPKLLIQFQNNGVVDDSQLPKDRFSAERLKGVDSTLKIQPAKLEDSAVYLCASSQRGRGNPSYEQYFGPGTRLTVT.

The chain joins TRBV28 to TRBJ2-4; D possibly corresponds to TRBD1 (5 bases). V lost 6 bases and J 8 bases, leaving 8 bases between the germline ends. The CDR3 is 11 amino acids. In germline, CDR1 is MDHEN, CDR2 SYDVKM. CDR3 nucleotide sequence: TGTGCCAGCAGAGGGGAATACATTCAGTACTTC. This encodes CASRGEYIQYF.

This sequence joins TRBV11-3 and TRBJ2-2, with a tentative D call TRBD1 (6 bases). V lost 1 base to trimming and J lost 0 bases, with 9 bases between them. CDR1 and CDR2 from the germline V gene are SGHNT and YENEEA. The CDR3 has 16 residues. The DNA of the CDR3 is TGTGCCAGCAGCTTAGTAGGGGGACCGAACACCGGGGAGCTGTTTTTT. Its protein product is CASSLVGGPNTGELFF.

This clone was detected only a few times. The chain links TRBV2 to TRBJ1-5; no firm D call. The CDR3 is 14 amino acids. Trimming pared 6 bases from V and 2 bases from J, leaving 11 bases between. The V gene's germline CDR1 is SNHLY and CDR2 FYNNEI. The CDR3: CASRFHSGNQPQHF. The CDR3, as DNA: TGTGCCAGCAGATTCCATAGCGGCAATCAGCCCCAGCATTTT. The full variable domain, completed using reference TRBV2 and TRBJ1-5, is EPEVTQTPSHQVTQMGQEVILRCVPISNHLYFYWYRQILGQKVEFLVSFYNNEISEKSEIFDDQFSVERPDGSNFTLKIRSTKLEDSAMYFCASRFHSGNQPQHFGDGTRLSIL.

The chain carries TRBV19 and TRBJ2-7; TRBD1 is a possible D gene (6 bases). Germline lookup yields CDR1 LNHDA and CDR2 SQIVND (reference sequence). Trimming stripped 6 bases from V and 0 bases from J, with 12 bases between. This CDR3 is 14 amino acids long. CDR3 nucleotides: TGTGCCAGTAGCCTCGGACAGTTCTCCTACGAGCAGTACTTC. Amino acid sequence: CASSLGQFSYEQYF.

The chain is built from TRBV10-3 and TRBJ2-7; 7 bases match TRBD1. This CDR3 comprises 13 residues. Trimming at V came to 2 bases and at J to 4 bases, leaving 2 bases not matched to a gene. Germline-derived CDR1 and CDR2 are ENHRY and SYGVKD. CDR3 sequence: CAISEETGYEQYF. CDR3 bases: TGTGCCATCAGTGAGGAGACAGGGTACGAGCAGTACTTC.